Presented here are 18 T cell receptor beta chains from one specimen sequenced in a study of blood T cells in healthy people across ages. A sample-barcoded 5' primer and a J-beta primer mix were used in a second PCR of roughly 7 to 11 cycles. Using its own MiXCR run on the 5' RACE reads, TCRdb lists one record per CDR3 protein. Counted here are hundreds of thousands of distinct CDR3 sequences, 20% to 25% occurring once; the ten biggest clones make up under 4%. Sequenced input: blood. These receptors originate from a man aged 65-85 years in good health.

The rearrangement joins TRBV10-3 to TRBJ1-2; 9 bases fit TRBD1. The germline V gene has CDR1 ENHRY and CDR2 SYGVKD. The CDR3 consists of 14 residues. After removal of 8 bases from V and 5 bases from J, the junction contained 9 bases not matched to a gene. The CDR3 sequence: CAIRSDRGGYGYTF. The CDR3 nucleotides read TGTGCCATCCGATCGGACAGGGGAGGATATGGCTACACCTTC.

There are a few counts of this clonotype. The chain couples TRBV7-2 to TRBJ2-3; D is undetermined. Germline CDR1 is SGHTA and CDR2 is FQGNSA. CDR3 length: 14 amino acids. Trimming shortened V by 1 base and J by 2 bases, and 7 bases separated the two germline ends. The CDR3 is CASSLVRLTDTQYF. In DNA form, the CDR3 reads TGTGCCAGCAGCTTAGTTAGACTCACAGATACGCAGTATTTT.

This clonotype has more than one count but fewer than ten. The CDR3 is CATSDPRTGYEQYF. The CDR3 nucleotides are TGTGCCACCAGTGATCCCCGGACAGGTTACGAGCAGTACTTC. The chain uses TRBV24-1 and TRBJ2-7, with 7 positions matching TRBD1. The germline V gene has CDR1 KGHDR and CDR2 SFDVKD. Trimming removed 3 bases from V and 4 bases from J; junction bases left unmatched: 5. The CDR3 consists of 14 residues.

This clonotype was counted between two and nine times. J is TRBJ2-3 and V is TRBV6-2 or TRBV6-3, with D unclear. V lost 0 bases, J lost 4 bases, and 5 bases lay in between. Per the germline V gene, CDR1 is MNHEY and CDR2 is SVGEGT. CDR3 length: 13 residues. The DNA for the CDR3 is TGTGCCAGCAGTTACTCGAATCCAGATACGCAGTATTTT. Its protein is CASSYSNPDTQYF.

V gene TRBV6-2 or TRBV6-3 combines with J gene TRBJ2-5; TRBD1 matches at 7 bases. Matching the DNA end better, TRBJ2-7 makes the J call doubtful. Germline CDR1 is MNHEY and CDR2 is SVGEGT. The CDR3 has 15 residues. The CDR3 sequence is CASSYSTGDLYEQYF. The CDR3 nucleotides are TGTGCCAGCAGTTACTCAACAGGGGACCTCTACGAGCAGTACTTC.

This clonotype has just a few counts. This chain connects TRBV28 to TRBJ2-1, with 7 bases fitting TRBD1. Looked up from germline, CDR1 is MDHEN and CDR2 is SYDVKM. This CDR3 contains 16 residues. The V segment lost 5 bases and the J segment 0 bases; nucleotides outside the gene matches: 7. DNA of the CDR3: TGTGCCAGCAGTCATAACAGGGGATTCTCCTACAATGAGCAGTTCTTC. Its translation is CASSHNRGFSYNEQFF.

Ten or more counts support this clonotype. This chain uses TRBV7-8 with TRBJ2-5, with 7 positions matching TRBD1. The V gene's germline CDR1 is SGHVS and CDR2 FQNEAQ. The J segment lost 4 bases and the V segment lost 4 bases, leaving 3 bases of the junction unmatched. The CDR3 is 13 amino acids. CDR3 DNA: TGTGCCAGCAGCTCCGACAGGGTAGAGACCCAGTACTTC. Amino acid sequence: CASSSDRVETQYF.

In this sample, this clonotype turned up a few times. This chain joins TRBV5-5 and TRBJ1-1, with no clear D. The CDR3 covers 15 residues. Germline-derived CDR1 and CDR2 are SGHKS and YYEKEE (reference sequence). The V end lost 0 bases, the J end lost 0 bases, and 9 bases lay between the germline ends. The CDR3, as DNA: TGTGCCAGCAGCTTGGTACGGCAGCTGAACACTGAAGCTTTCTTT. Protein product: CASSLVRQLNTEAFF. The complete variable domain, with remaining parts taken from reference TRBV5-5 and TRBJ1-1, reads DAGVTQSPTHLIKTRGQQVTLRCSPISGHKSVSWYQQVLGQGPQFIFQYYEKEERGRGNFPDRFSARQFPNYSSELNVNALLLGDSALYLCASSLVRQLNTEAFFGQGTRLTVV.

The table lists this clonotype with a few counts. The chain carries TRBV3-1 and TRBJ1-2, with a weak D call TRBD1 (5 bases). V was trimmed by 4 bases and J by 11 bases, leaving 17 bases between them. CDR1 is LGHDT and CDR2 is YNNKEL in the germline V gene (reference sequence). The CDR3 covers 13 residues. The CDR3 nucleotides read TGTGCCAGCAGCCCTCGGGTGGGGGTCGGTTACACCTTC. This sequence encodes CASSPRVGVGYTF. The variable domain in full, with the rest retrieved from reference TRBV3-1 and TRBJ1-2, is DTAVSQTPKYLVTQMGNDKSIKCEQNLGHDTMYWYKQDSKKFLKIMFSYNNKELIINETVPNRFSPKSPDKAHLNLHINSLELGDSAVYFCASSPRVGVGYTFGSGTRLTVV.

The rearrangement links TRBV6-2 or TRBV6-3 to TRBJ1-2; no clear D gene. Between the trimmed V and J ends, which lost 2 bases and 2 bases, there was a span of 6 bases. The length of the CDR3 is 13 residues. CDR1 and CDR2 (germline): MNHEY, SVGEGT. The DNA of the CDR3 is TGTGCCAGCAGTTACGAGGTGAACTATGGCTACACCTTC. This codes for CASSYEVNYGYTF.

This clonotype was seen more than once but under ten times. The chain joins TRBV19 to TRBJ1-4; weak D call: TRBD1 (5 bases). This CDR3 is built from 12 residues. The germline V gene encodes CDR1 LNHDA and CDR2 SQIVND (reference sequence). V was clipped by 5 bases and J by 5 bases, with 6 bases between them. As DNA, the CDR3 is TGTGCCAGTAGTCGACAGAATGAAAAACTGTTTTTT. It codes for CASSRQNEKLFF.

In this sample, this clonotype turned up many times. The J gene is TRBJ1-6, the V gene TRBV13; 7 bases map to TRBD1. J gave up 7 bases and V 0 bases, and 9 bases lay outside the gene matches. The CDR3 has 17 residues. Germline-derived CDR1 and CDR2 are PRHDT and FYEKMQ (reference sequence). This CDR3 reads CASSLGRFGTENSPLHF. The CDR3 coding sequence is TGTGCCAGCAGCTTAGGTCGGTTTGGGACAGAGAATTCACCCCTCCACTTT.

With respect to this clonotype: Relative to the germline gene, one junction end is altered; a read error may explain this. V is TRBV28 and J is TRBJ2-7, with TRBD1 identical over 8 bases. Germline V gives CDR1 MDHEN, CDR2 SYDVKM. This CDR3 spans 11 amino acids. CDR3 region: CASSSRDRWGF. CDR3 DNA: TGTGCCAGCAGTTCCCGGGACAGGTGGGGCTTC.

This sequence joins TRBV6-5 and TRBJ2-6; TRBD2 is a possible D gene (6 bases). V was shortened by 5 bases and J by 0 bases, with 14 bases between the two germline ends. The germline CDR1 and CDR2 sequences are MNHEY and SVGAGI. The CDR3 runs to 17 residues. The CDR3 loop is CASSQPGLISGANVLTF. The CDR3 DNA follows: TGTGCCAGCAGTCAACCGGGACTGATCTCTGGGGCCAACGTCCTGACTTTC.

The V call is TRBV7-9, the J call TRBJ2-6; D is uncertain. Germline assignment: CDR1 SEHNR and CDR2 FQNEAQ (reference sequence). Trimming took off 2 bases at V and 4 bases at J, with 9 bases between the two ends. This CDR3 has 15 amino acids. CDR3 in amino acids: CASSLLGPGANVLTF. In nucleotides, the CDR3 is TGTGCCAGCAGCTTATTGGGTCCCGGGGCCAACGTCCTGACTTTC.

Regarding this clonotype: Germline is not matched at one junction end, which may reflect a read error. The rearrangement uses TRBV28 and TRBJ2-5, with a possible D match to TRBD2 (5 bases). Germline-derived CDR1 and CDR2 are MDHEN and SYDVKM. The CDR3 length is 12 residues. For the CDR3, the DNA is TGTGCCGGCAGCCCTGGAGGCGGGACCCAGTACTTC. It codes for CAGSPGGGTQYF. Together with reference TRBV28 and TRBJ2-5, the CDR3 gives the full variable domain: DVKVTQSSRYLVKRTGEKVFLECVQDMDHENMFWYRQDPGLGLRLIYFSYDVKMKEKGDIPEGYSVSREKKERFSLILESASTNQTSMYLCAGSPGGGTQYFGPGTRLLVL.

This chain uses TRBV7-9 with TRBJ1-3; TRBD1 aligns across 7 bases. This CDR3 has 16 amino acids. Germline V lookup: CDR1 SEHNR, CDR2 FQNEAQ (reference sequence). J was trimmed by 1 base and V by 7 bases; bases with no gene match: 10. The CDR3 protein is CASITGQPQSGNTIYF. The CDR3 coding sequence is TGTGCCAGCATCACGGGACAGCCCCAATCTGGAAACACCATATATTTT.

This clonotype occurred a few times. In nucleotides, the CDR3 is TGTGCCAGCAGTTACCCGACAGGGTTGGAAGTCAAAAACATTCAGTACTTC. This encodes CASSYPTGLEVKNIQYF. The chain combines TRBV6-5 with TRBJ2-4, with 7 bases fitting TRBD1. V gave up 2 bases and J gave up 3 bases; unmatched junction bases: 10. Germline CDR1 reads MNHEY; CDR2 reads SVGAGI. CDR3 size: 17 residues.